One sample yielded the 2 T cell receptor beta chains listed below, sequenced in a study of CD8 T cells in ankylosing spondylitis (dated by TCRdb to about 2017). What these receptors recognize is not known. The method behind the library was 5' RACE. Sequenced on an Illumina HiSeq 2500. TCRdb applied fastp at Q25 and MiXCR to the public reads, then kept only in-frame beta chains. One record per CDR3 amino acid sequence lists the most common genes and DNA. This sample gives about 450,000 distinct CDR3 sequences in total; roughly 25% of them show up just once. The ten largest clones capture about 1% of the sample. Summary of the overall study and its limitations: A TCR beta motif made up of several highly homologous amino acid variants appeared to be characteristic of blood from ankylosing spondylitis patients.

Material for sequencing was blood, either unsorted or a sorted T cell fraction (not recorded which). The source is a male donor with ankylosing spondylitis.

The chain uses TRBV10-2 and TRBJ1-1; a weak D match, TRBD1 (6 bases). The V end lost 3 bases, the J end lost 8 bases, and 16 bases lay between the germline ends. Germline V gives CDR1 WSHSY, CDR2 SAAADI. There are 14 residues in the CDR3. The CDR3 here is CASSERGTDMEAFF. DNA for the CDR3: TGCGCCAGCAGTGAAAGGGGGACCGACATGGAAGCTTTCTTT.

The V call is TRBV29-1, the J call TRBJ2-1; D not resolved. CDR3 length: 17 residues. CDR1 is SQVTM, CDR2 ANQGSEA, per germline. Trimming cost V 4 bases and J 0 bases, with 19 bases left between them. The CDR3 protein is CSVGELHGIGSYNEQFF. The CDR3 region has the DNA TGCAGCGTTGGTGAACTACACGGAATCGGCTCCTACAATGAGCAGTTCTTC.